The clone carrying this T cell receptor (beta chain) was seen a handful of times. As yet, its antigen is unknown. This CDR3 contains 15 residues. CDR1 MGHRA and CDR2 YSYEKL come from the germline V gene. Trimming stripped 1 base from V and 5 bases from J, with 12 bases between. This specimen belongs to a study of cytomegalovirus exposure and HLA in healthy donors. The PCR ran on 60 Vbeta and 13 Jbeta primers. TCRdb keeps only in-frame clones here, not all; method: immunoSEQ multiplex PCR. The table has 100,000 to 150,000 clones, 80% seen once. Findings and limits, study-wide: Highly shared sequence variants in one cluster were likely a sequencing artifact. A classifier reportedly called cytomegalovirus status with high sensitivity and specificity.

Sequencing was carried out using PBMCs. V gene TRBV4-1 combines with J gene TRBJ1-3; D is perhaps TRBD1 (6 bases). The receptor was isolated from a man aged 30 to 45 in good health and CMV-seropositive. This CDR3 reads CASSQAGEGRNTIYF. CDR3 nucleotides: TGCGCCAGCAGCCAAGCAGGGGAGGGTAGAAACACCATATATTTT.